Presented here are 25 T cell receptor beta chains from one specimen sequenced in a study of blood T cell repertoires in COVID-19. Method: immunoSEQ multiplex PCR; TCRdb's copy keeps in-frame clones and lacks some. The data show more than 150,000 clones, under 85% seen once. The source material was peripheral blood. These TCRs come from a human donor in a cohort sampled during active COVID-19.

The chain has TRBV19 and TRBJ1-3; possible D gene TRBD1, 6 bases. CDR1 is LNHDA and CDR2 is SQIVND in the germline V gene (reference sequence). The CDR3 has 13 residues. V lost 7 bases, J lost 2 bases, and 9 bases lay in between. For the CDR3, the DNA is TGTGCCAGTAAGGACAGTCCTGGAAACACCATATATTTT. It encodes CASKDSPGNTIYF.

The J gene is TRBJ2-3, the V gene TRBV20-1, with D hard to call. Germline-derived CDR1 and CDR2 are DFQATT and SNEGSKA (reference sequence). The CDR3 spans 16 residues. V was cut by 3 bases and J by 0 bases, with 16 bases left in between. In DNA form, the CDR3 reads TGCAGTGCTAGTGGATGGTCGAGAACTAGCACAGATACGCAGTATTTT. As protein: CSASGWSRTSTDTQYF.

The gene calls are TRBV5-1 and TRBJ1-3, with TRBD1 as a possible D gene (5 bases). Trimming cost V 0 bases and J 2 bases, with 9 bases left between them. The germline CDR1 and CDR2 sequences are SGHRS and YFSETQ. The CDR3 extends over 15 amino acids. The CDR3 nucleotides are TGCGCCAGCAGCTTGGAGGGGTTAGCTGGAAACACCATATATTTT. This gives the protein CASSLEGLAGNTIYF.

The chain employs TRBV9 and TRBJ2-7, with 11 nucleotides matching TRBD1. The CDR3 runs 15 residues. After removal of 4 bases from V and 4 bases from J, the junction contained 7 bases not matched to a gene. Germline lookup yields CDR1 SGDLS and CDR2 YYNGEE. The CDR3 protein is CASSPRTGGGYEQYF. The CDR3 DNA is TGTGCCAGCAGCCCCCGGACAGGGGGCGGGTACGAGCAGTACTTC.

The rearrangement links TRBV25-1 to TRBJ1-3; TRBD1 aligns across 7 bases. The germline CDR1 and CDR2 sequences are MGHDK and SYGVNS. This CDR3 is 16 amino acids long. J lost 0 bases, V lost 1 base, and 3 bases had no gene match. CDR3 sequence reads: CASSELGQISGNTIYF. The CDR3 nucleotides are TGTGCCAGCAGTGAATTGGGACAGATCTCTGGAAACACCATATATTTT.

This clone was observed once. The chain carries TRBV27 and TRBJ1-2; 9 bases line up with TRBD1. The CDR3 is 14 amino acids. Germline V CDR1 and CDR2: MNHEY, SMNVEV (reference sequence). J gave up 7 bases and V 6 bases, and 9 bases lay outside the gene matches. The CDR3 sequence is CASSSADRGFGYTF. The CDR3 nucleotides are TGTGCCAGCAGCTCAGCGGACAGGGGTTTTGGCTACACCTTC.

The rearrangement links TRBV10-1 to TRBJ1-3; no reliable D call. CDR1 WNHNN and CDR2 SYGVQD come from the germline V gene (reference sequence). Trimming removed 7 bases at V and 1 base at J, with 23 bases between. The CDR3 is 18 amino acids. CDR3 bases: TGCGCCAGCATCCGCAGGTGTACGTGCCACAAATCTGGAAACACCATATATTTT. This gives the protein CASIRRCTCHKSGNTIYF.

V usage is TRBV7-9 and J usage is TRBJ1-1, with D maybe TRBD1 (5 bases). There are 16 residues in the CDR3. V gave up 0 bases and J gave up 1 base, with 12 bases separating them. Per the germline V gene, CDR1 is SEHNR and CDR2 is FQNEAQ (reference sequence). Written as DNA, the CDR3 is TGTGCCAGCAGCTTAGCTGCAGGGTCTTCGAACACTGAAGCTTTCTTT. Protein product: CASSLAAGSSNTEAFF.

This chain joins TRBV25-1 and TRBJ2-7; maybe TRBD1 (6 bases). The CDR3 is 13 residues long. The V gene lost 6 bases and the J gene lost 3 bases, with 12 bases spanning the gap. Germline V gene sequence: CDR1 MGHDK, CDR2 SYGVNS. The CDR3 DNA follows: TGTGCCAGCAGGCGCGGCAGGGGCTACGAGCAGTACTTC. Amino acids: CASRRGRGYEQYF.

The chain's CDR3 is CASSQGGSIGYTF. DNA for the CDR3: TGTGCCAGCAGCCAAGGCGGGAGTATCGGCTACACCTTC. This chain connects TRBV3-1 (or the pseudogene TRBV3-2) to TRBJ1-2; D unresolved. Trimming removed 1 base from V and 8 bases from J, with 11 bases in between. Germline-derived CDR1 and CDR2 are LGHDT and YNNKEL (reference sequence). The CDR3 is 13 amino acids.

This sequence joins TRBV5-6 and TRBJ2-7; 9 bases match TRBD1. The germline V gene encodes CDR1 SGHDT and CDR2 YYEEEE. Trimming took 0 bases from V and 3 from J; bases not matched to a gene: 13. The CDR3 is 18 residues long. This chain's CDR3 is CASSLGDRADPPLYEQYF. CDR3 sequence (DNA): TGTGCCAGCAGCTTGGGGGACAGGGCCGACCCACCCCTCTACGAGCAGTACTTC.

The chain recombines TRBV5-4 with TRBJ1-1; D perhaps matches TRBD1 (5 bases). Per the germline V gene, CDR1 is SGHNT and CDR2 is YYREEE (reference sequence). This CDR3 is built from 15 residues. The V and J ends lost 4 bases and 1 base respectively, with 14 bases between them. The CDR3 spells CASSLAGNQNTEAFF. The DNA for the CDR3 is TGTGCCAGCAGCCTGGCAGGGAATCAGAACACTGAAGCTTTCTTT.

The V and J genes are TRBV3-1 (or the pseudogene TRBV3-2) and TRBJ1-2, with a possible D match to TRBD1 (6 bases). The V end lost 4 bases, the J end lost 4 bases, and 16 bases lay between the germline ends. Germline CDR1 reads LGHDT; CDR2 reads YNNKEL (reference sequence). The CDR3 has 15 residues. The CDR3 here is CASSRQPQGTYGYTF. Here the CDR3 DNA reads TGTGCCAGCAGCCGACAACCTCAGGGGACCTATGGCTACACCTTC.

This chain connects TRBV19 to TRBJ1-1, with D possibly being TRBD1 (6 bases). This CDR3 spans 12 amino acids. Germline V lookup: CDR1 LNHDA, CDR2 SQIVND (reference sequence). Trimming took 6 bases from V and 1 from J, leaving 6 bases between them. DNA for the CDR3: TGTGCCAGTAGGACAGGGAACACTGAAGCTTTCTTT. Translating gives CASRTGNTEAFF.

The V call is TRBV5-1, the J call TRBJ2-7, with TRBD1 identical over 7 bases. CDR3 length: 17 residues. Germline values: CDR1 SGHRS, CDR2 YFSETQ. Trimming removed 4 bases from V and 0 bases from J; junction bases left unmatched: 13. CDR3 region: CASSDNSGQMSSYEQYF. DNA of the CDR3: TGCGCCAGCAGCGATAACTCGGGACAGATGAGCTCCTACGAGCAGTACTTC.

The V call is TRBV7-2, the J call TRBJ2-2; possible D gene TRBD1, 6 bases. The CDR3 is 14 residues long. Germline V lookup: CDR1 SGHTA, CDR2 FQGNSA. With 3 bases removed from V and 8 bases from J, the gap between germline ends came to 13 bases. CDR3 sequence: CASSFGLRGGELFF. The CDR3 DNA is TGTGCCAGCAGCTTCGGACTGAGGGGGGGGGAGCTGTTTTTT.

This chain links TRBV4-2 with TRBJ2-3, with a tentative D call TRBD2 (6 bases). The V gene's germline CDR1 is LGHNA and CDR2 YNFKEQ. This CDR3 comprises 18 residues. Trimming left V 3 bases short and J 3 bases short, with 22 bases between. CDR3 nucleotide sequence: TGTGCCAGCAGCCAGGGACTCCTAAGGGATGGGGAAACAGATACGCAGTATTTT. This codes for CASSQGLLRDGETDTQYF.

The chain combines TRBV3-1 (or the pseudogene TRBV3-2) with TRBJ2-1; a possible D gene is TRBD1 (7 bases). This CDR3 contains 16 residues. Germline V gene sequence: CDR1 LGHDT, CDR2 YNNKEL (reference sequence). Trimming removed 4 bases at V and 8 bases at J, with 21 bases between. The CDR3 bases are TGTGCCAGCAGCCGCCAGTCGGCAGGGGGGATGGATGAGCAGTTCTTC. It codes for CASSRQSAGGMDEQFF.

The chain is built from TRBV29-1 and TRBJ1-1; 9 bases align to TRBD1. The CDR3 runs to 16 residues. Germline V CDR1 and CDR2: SQVTM, ANQGSEA. The V and J ends lost 2 bases and 5 bases, in that order; junction bases with no gene match: 12. The CDR3 loop is CSVEPATGGGGTEAFF. DNA of the CDR3: TGCAGCGTTGAACCGGCGACAGGGGGAGGTGGGACTGAAGCTTTCTTT.

The V call is TRBV5-1, the J call TRBJ2-6, with D tentatively TRBD2 (7 bases). V gave up 0 bases and J gave up 13 bases, with 14 bases separating them. CDR3 length: 14 residues. Germline CDR1 reads SGHRS; CDR2 reads YFSETQ. For the CDR3, the DNA is TGCGCCAGCAGCTTGGACGGGGGAGGGGGAGTCCTGACTTTC. It specifies CASSLDGGGGVLTF.

This clone was found a few times. The J gene is TRBJ2-7, the V gene TRBV5-1; 8 bases align to TRBD1. Trimming took 4 bases from V and 2 from J; bases not matched to a gene: 5. This CDR3 spans 14 amino acids. In germline, CDR1 is SGHRS, CDR2 YFSETQ. The CDR3 loop reads CASSVGQGTYEQYF. The DNA of the CDR3 is TGCGCCAGCAGCGTCGGACAGGGAACCTACGAGCAGTACTTC.

The V gene is TRBV6-5, the J gene TRBJ2-1; TRBD1 matches at 7 bases. CDR1 is MNHEY and CDR2 is SVGAGI in the germline V gene. V shed 6 bases and J 9 bases; nucleotides not matched to a gene: 5. The CDR3 has 12 amino acids. The CDR3 DNA sequence: TGTGCCAGCAGAGCAACAGGGGCTGAGCAGTTCTTC. Its protein product is CASRATGAEQFF.

The V gene is TRBV7-8, the J gene TRBJ1-5, with D uncertain. Trimming removed 0 bases at V and 0 bases at J, with 6 bases between. This CDR3 is built from 15 residues. Germline V CDR1 and CDR2: SGHVS, FQNEAQ. The CDR3 bases are TGTGCCAGCAGCTTAGCCCGGGGTAGCAATCAGCCCCAGCATTTT. Translated: CASSLARGSNQPQHF.

The chain couples TRBV5-6 to TRBJ2-7; tentatively, D is TRBD2 (6 bases). Germline V gene data show CDR1 as SGHDT and CDR2 as YYEEEE. V lost 5 bases to trimming and J lost 5 bases, with 17 bases between them. The CDR3 has 14 residues. This CDR3 reads CASSLSRGIDEQYF. The CDR3 region has the DNA TGTGCCAGCAGTCTCTCACGGGGGATAGACGAGCAGTACTTC.

The V gene is TRBV9, the J gene TRBJ2-1; TRBD1 aligns across 7 bases. This CDR3 contains 16 residues. Germline assignment: CDR1 SGDLS and CDR2 YYNGEE. V lost 0 bases to trimming and J lost 8 bases; unmatched junction nucleotides: 11. CDR3 coding DNA: TGTGCCAGCAGCGTAGCTGGTAGGGGGCCGGCGGATGAGCAGTTCTTC. This codes for CASSVAGRGPADEQFF.